These 6 T cell receptor beta chains originate from one sample sequenced in a study of glioma-infiltrating T cells. TCR alpha and beta CDR3 regions were amplified from RNA using iRepertoire nested multiplex PCR. MiXCR, applied by TCRdb to the multiplex PCR reads, yields one record per CDR3 protein. This table holds thousands of distinct CDR3 sequences, 33% found once. The specimen sequenced was glioma tissue, nonneoplastic brain tissue, or PBMCs (not recorded which). The receptors were sampled from a human donor with low-grade glioma or glioblastoma, undergoing nonglioma brain surgery, or in good health (not recorded which).

The gene calls are TRBV6-1 and TRBJ1-1; TRBD1 might be the D (5 bases). Germline values: CDR1 MNHNS, CDR2 SASEGT. The CDR3 consists of 12 residues. V was shortened by 7 bases and J by 1 base, with 7 bases between the two germline ends. CDR3 sequence: CASTQENTEAFF. In DNA, the CDR3 is TGTGCCAGCACACAGGAGAACACTGAAGCTTTCTTT.

The chain carries TRBV27 and TRBJ1-1; 7 positions match TRBD1. Germline V gene data show CDR1 as MNHEY and CDR2 as SMNVEV (reference sequence). Trimming at V came to 2 bases and at J to 1 base, leaving 7 bases not matched to a gene. The CDR3 totals 16 residues. This chain's CDR3 is CASSLLSGTENTEAFF. CDR3 nucleotides: TGTGCCAGCAGTTTACTTTCCGGGACAGAGAACACTGAAGCTTTCTTT.

By share, this clonotype ranks as medium-sized (0.01 to 0.1%). The V and J genes are TRBV18 and TRBJ1-2; TRBD1 agrees at 9 bases. Germline V gene data show CDR1 as KGHSH and CDR2 as LQKENI. Losses at the gene ends were 3 bases for V and 8 bases for J; bases not matched to a gene: 10. This CDR3 has 15 amino acids. The CDR3 nucleotides read TGTGCCAGCTCACCGCCCCCTGGGACAGGGTCCGGCTACACCTTC. This sequence encodes CASSPPPGTGSGYTF.

By sample fraction, this clonotype is large. The genes are TRBV6-5 and TRBJ1-2; D is undetermined. CDR3 length equals 15 residues. Germline V CDR1 and CDR2: MNHEY, SVGAGI. The V end was cut by 3 bases, the J end by 0 bases, with 11 bases between. CDR3 nucleotides: TGTGCCAGCAGTTATCGGGGATTGACTAACTATGGCTACACCTTC. Its protein product is CASSYRGLTNYGYTF.

This clonotype was seen many times. CDR3 DNA sequence: TGTGCCAGCAGCCCCGGGACTAACACCGGGGAGCTGTTTTTT. Residues: CASSPGTNTGELFF. The chain carries TRBV5-4 and TRBJ2-2, with a possible D match to TRBD2 (6 bases). The length of the CDR3 is 14 residues. Trimming pared 4 bases from V and 2 bases from J, leaving 9 bases between. Germline assignment: CDR1 SGHNT and CDR2 YYREEE (reference sequence).

By sample share, this clonotype is large. V usage is TRBV20-1 and J usage is TRBJ2-5, with D possibly called TRBD1 or TRBD2 (6 bases each). Germline CDR1 is DFQATT and CDR2 is SNEGSKA (reference sequence). CDR3 length: 12 amino acids. Trimming removed 6 bases at V and 5 bases at J, with 13 bases between. The CDR3 region has the DNA TGCAGTGCCCCCTCGGGGGCTGAGACCCAGTACTTC. Protein sequence: CSAPSGAETQYF.